A selection of T cell receptor beta chains follows, all from one sample in a study of OX40 agonist ivuxolimab in advanced cancers. Sequencing used immunoSEQ multiplex PCR; TCRdb keeps in-frame clones, though not all of them. The repertoire consists of about 79,000 clones, with around 92% occurring once and the leading ten covering approximately 7%. The sequences come from CD4+ or CD8+ T cells sorted from blood, collected in a trial of the OX40 agonist ivuxolimab. The receptor source for this set is an adult with an advanced solid tumor such as melanoma, head and neck, liver or kidney cancer. Each CDR3 is given with its conserved first and last residue. Each record gives: V gene, clone size, D gene, J gene, CDR3 protein, CDR3 DNA. The D gene is left open where the match is weak. Clone sizes are given selectively: once, few, many, or a class where the clone is expanded.

v_gene: TRBV5-1; abundance: NA; d_gene: NA; j_gene: TRBJ2-3; CDR3aa: CASSRADAADTQYF; CDR3nt: TGCGCCAGCAGCCGAGCGGACGCCGCAGATACGCAGTATTTT
v_gene: TRBV6-1; abundance: NA; d_gene: TRBD1; j_gene: TRBJ2-2; CDR3aa: CASSVELTGRTGELFF; CDR3nt: TGTGCCAGCAGTGTCGAGTTGACAGGGCGGACCGGGGAGCTGTTTTTT
v_gene: TRBV30; abundance: NA; d_gene: NA; j_gene: TRBJ2-7; CDR3aa: CAWSAQGQYEQYF; CDR3nt: TGTGCCTGGAGTGCTCAAGGACAGTACGAGCAGTACTTC
v_gene: TRBV18; abundance: NA; d_gene: NA; j_gene: TRBJ1-1; CDR3aa: CASSPPGTPNTEAFF; CDR3nt: TGTGCCAGCTCACCACCGGGGACTCCGAACACTGAAGCTTTCTTT
v_gene: TRBV29-1; abundance: NA; d_gene: TRBD2; j_gene: TRBJ2-5; CDR3aa: CSAGGGQETQYF; CDR3nt: TGCAGCGCCGGGGGGGGGCAAGAGACCCAGTACTTC
v_gene: TRBV28; abundance: NA; d_gene: TRBD1; j_gene: TRBJ2-7; CDR3aa: CASSLVGTGYEQYF; CDR3nt: TGTGCCAGCAGTTTAGTCGGGACAGGCTACGAGCAGTACTTC
v_gene: TRBV5-4; abundance: NA; d_gene: NA; j_gene: TRBJ1-1; CDR3aa: CASRDSRGPNTEAFF; CDR3nt: TGTGCCAGCAGGGATAGTCGGGGACCGAACACTGAAGCTTTCTTT
v_gene: TRBV5-1; abundance: NA; d_gene: NA; j_gene: TRBJ2-1; CDR3aa: CASSGGSDNPPKSQFF; CDR3nt: TGCGCCAGCAGCGGGGGGTCGGACAACCCCCCTAAGTCCCAGTTCTTC
v_gene: TRBV11-2; abundance: NA; d_gene: NA; j_gene: TRBJ2-1; CDR3aa: CASSLVRGGPYNEQFF; CDR3nt: TGTGCCAGCAGCTTAGTTAGGGGGGGTCCCTACAATGAGCAGTTCTTC
v_gene: TRBV12-5; abundance: once; d_gene: TRBD1; j_gene: TRBJ2-7; CDR3aa: CASGQTGPYEQYF; CDR3nt: TGTGCTAGTGGCCAGACAGGGCCCTACGAGCAGTACTTC
v_gene: TRBV5-4; abundance: NA; d_gene: TRBD1; j_gene: TRBJ1-2; CDR3aa: CASSGLQGRRGYGYTF; CDR3nt: TGTGCCAGCAGCGGCTTACAGGGGCGCAGGGGCTATGGCTACACCTTC
v_gene: TRBV20-1; abundance: NA; d_gene: NA; j_gene: TRBJ1-5; CDR3aa: CSARVGWSRHF; CDR3nt: TGCAGTGCTAGAGTGGGCTGGAGCCGGCATTTT
v_gene: TRBV19; abundance: few; d_gene: NA; j_gene: TRBJ1-1; CDR3aa: CASSINGRKAGPKNAEAFF; CDR3nt: TGTGCCAGTAGTATAAATGGTCGAAAGGCAGGGCCGAAGAACGCTGAAGCTTTCTTT
v_gene: TRBV7-6; abundance: NA; d_gene: NA; j_gene: TRBJ2-5; CDR3aa: CASSPNIGNQYF; CDR3nt: TGTGCCAGCAGCCCCAATATTGGGAACCAGTACTTC
v_gene: TRBV29-1; abundance: NA; d_gene: NA; j_gene: TRBJ2-6; CDR3aa: CSVLGTANVLTF; CDR3nt: TGCAGCGTCCTCGGGACAGCCAACGTCCTGACTTTC
v_gene: TRBV7-9; abundance: NA; d_gene: NA; j_gene: TRBJ2-5; CDR3aa: CASSSRGTRRQETQYF; CDR3nt: TGTGCCAGCAGCTCGCGAGGGACTCGGCGTCAAGAGACCCAGTACTTC
v_gene: TRBV7-2; abundance: NA; d_gene: NA; j_gene: TRBJ2-5; CDR3aa: CASSPYVGKETQYF; CDR3nt: TGTGCCAGCAGCCCCTACGTCGGGAAAGAGACCCAGTACTTC
v_gene: TRBV19; abundance: few; d_gene: NA; j_gene: TRBJ2-1; CDR3aa: CASSIRAGPYNEQFF; CDR3nt: TGTGCCAGTAGTATTCGTGCCGGGCCCTACAATGAGCAGTTCTTC
v_gene: TRBV19; abundance: NA; d_gene: NA; j_gene: TRBJ2-5; CDR3aa: CASSIVGPGSEETQYF; CDR3nt: TGTGCCAGTAGTATAGTGGGACCCGGGTCGGAAGAGACCCAGTACTTC
v_gene: TRBV6-5; abundance: NA; d_gene: NA; j_gene: TRBJ2-1; CDR3aa: CASSYTPVQFSEQFF; CDR3nt: TGTGCCAGCAGTTACACTCCCGTCCAGTTTAGTGAGCAGTTCTTC
v_gene: TRBV28; abundance: NA; d_gene: NA; j_gene: TRBJ1-6; CDR3aa: CASLLSASYNSPLHF; CDR3nt: TGTGCCAGCCTCCTCTCGGCGTCCTATAATTCACCCCTCCACTTT
v_gene: TRBV5-8; abundance: NA; d_gene: TRBD1; j_gene: TRBJ2-3; CDR3aa: CASSVQGAGSTDTQYF; CDR3nt: TGTGCCAGCAGCGTACAGGGGGCGGGGAGCACAGATACGCAGTATTTT
v_gene: TRBV9; abundance: NA; d_gene: NA; j_gene: TRBJ1-3; CDR3aa: CASSVEGRSSGNTIYF; CDR3nt: TGTGCCAGCAGCGTAGAGGGACGGAGCTCTGGAAACACCATATATTTT
v_gene: TRBV5-1; abundance: NA; d_gene: TRBD1; j_gene: TRBJ2-3; CDR3aa: CASSLDKNRGPDTQYF; CDR3nt: TGCGCCAGCAGCTTGGATAAGAACAGGGGCCCAGATACGCAGTATTTT
v_gene: TRBV7-3; abundance: NA; d_gene: NA; j_gene: TRBJ2-5; CDR3aa: CASSFGSQETQYF; CDR3nt: TGTGCCAGCAGCTTCGGCAGCCAAGAGACCCAGTACTTC
v_gene: TRBV28; abundance: NA; d_gene: NA; j_gene: TRBJ2-2; CDR3aa: CASIGGHPDTGELFF; CDR3nt: TGTGCCAGCATTGGGGGGCATCCGGACACCGGGGAGCTGTTTTTT
v_gene: TRBV7-2; abundance: NA; d_gene: NA; j_gene: TRBJ1-1; CDR3aa: CASSLAGPSRNTEAFF; CDR3nt: TGTGCCAGCAGCTTAGCCGGCCCCTCAAGGAACACTGAAGCTTTCTTT
v_gene: TRBV4-1; abundance: NA; d_gene: NA; j_gene: TRBJ1-4; CDR3aa: CASSQRAGAQSEKLFF; CDR3nt: TGCGCCAGCAGCCAAAGGGCGGGGGCGCAGAGTGAAAAACTGTTTTTT
v_gene: TRBV19; abundance: NA; d_gene: NA; j_gene: TRBJ1-1; CDR3aa: CASSIPGQNMNTEAFF; CDR3nt: TGTGCCAGTAGTATCCCCGGGCAGAACATGAACACTGAAGCTTTCTTT
v_gene: TRBV28; abundance: NA; d_gene: NA; j_gene: TRBJ1-5; CDR3aa: CASTRTGRSNQPQHF; CDR3nt: TGTGCCAGCACACGGACGGGGAGGAGCAATCAGCCCCAGCATTTT
v_gene: TRBV5-4; abundance: once; d_gene: NA; j_gene: TRBJ2-7; CDR3aa: CASSLNPVGYEQYF; CDR3nt: TGTGCCAGCAGCTTGAACCCGGTAGGGTACGAGCAGTACTTC
v_gene: TRBV5-4; abundance: NA; d_gene: NA; j_gene: TRBJ2-3; CDR3aa: CASSSQLASTDTQYF; CDR3nt: TGTGCCAGCAGCTCGCAACTAGCTAGCACAGATACGCAGTATTTT
v_gene: TRBV4-1; abundance: NA; d_gene: TRBD2; j_gene: TRBJ2-1; CDR3aa: CASSQDGNSWTSGYNEQFF; CDR3nt: TGCGCCAGCAGCCAAGACGGGAATTCCTGGACTAGCGGCTACAATGAGCAGTTCTTC
v_gene: TRBV11-3; abundance: NA; d_gene: NA; j_gene: TRBJ2-3; CDR3aa: CASSHNRDLGTDTQYF; CDR3nt: TGTGCCAGCAGCCACAACCGGGACTTGGGCACAGATACGCAGTATTTT
v_gene: TRBV10-3; abundance: NA; d_gene: TRBD2; j_gene: TRBJ2-3; CDR3aa: CAISFGEVAGADTQYF; CDR3nt: TGTGCCATCAGCTTCGGGGAGGTAGCGGGAGCAGATACGCAGTATTTT
v_gene: TRBV6-1; abundance: once; d_gene: NA; j_gene: TRBJ2-2; CDR3aa: CASLGQSNTGELFF; CDR3nt: TGTGCCAGCTTAGGACAGTCGAACACCGGGGAGCTGTTTTTT
v_gene: TRBV30; abundance: NA; d_gene: NA; j_gene: TRBJ1-1; CDR3aa: CAWSPGDKNTEAFF; CDR3nt: TGTGCCTGGAGCCCCGGGGACAAGAACACTGAAGCTTTCTTT
v_gene: TRBV9; abundance: NA; d_gene: TRBD2; j_gene: TRBJ2-1; CDR3aa: CASSVVGAGMGNNEQFF; CDR3nt: TGTGCCAGCAGCGTTGTCGGAGCGGGAATGGGGAACAATGAGCAGTTCTTC
v_gene: TRBV4-2; abundance: NA; d_gene: TRBD2; j_gene: TRBJ2-7; CDR3aa: CASSPEREGPYEQYF; CDR3nt: TGTGCCAGCAGCCCTGAGCGGGAGGGCCCCTACGAGCAGTACTTC
v_gene: TRBV11-3; abundance: NA; d_gene: NA; j_gene: TRBJ2-3; CDR3aa: CASSYEGTDTQYF; CDR3nt: TGTGCCAGCAGCTACGAGGGTACAGATACGCAGTATTTT
v_gene: TRBV5-1; abundance: NA; d_gene: NA; j_gene: TRBJ1-4; CDR3aa: CASSLAGVATNEKLFF; CDR3nt: TGCGCCAGCAGCTTGGCTGGAGTAGCAACTAATGAAAAACTGTTTTTT
v_gene: TRBV28; abundance: NA; d_gene: NA; j_gene: TRBJ1-5; CDR3aa: CASTPPPNQPQHF; CDR3nt: TGTGCCAGCACCCCCCCTCCAAATCAGCCCCAGCATTTT
v_gene: TRBV11-2; abundance: NA; d_gene: NA; j_gene: TRBJ1-4; CDR3aa: CASSMRGLTNEKLFF; CDR3nt: TGTGCCAGCAGCATGAGAGGGCTAACTAATGAAAAACTGTTTTTT
v_gene: TRBV7-3; abundance: NA; d_gene: TRBD1; j_gene: TRBJ2-2; CDR3aa: CASSITGGGTGELFF; CDR3nt: TGTGCCAGCAGCATCACAGGGGGCGGTACCGGGGAGCTGTTTTTT
v_gene: TRBV15; abundance: NA; d_gene: NA; j_gene: TRBJ2-2; CDR3aa: CATSRDRQGLAGELFF; CDR3nt: TGTGCCACCAGCAGAGATCGGCAGGGACTGGCCGGGGAGCTGTTTTTT
v_gene: TRBV28; abundance: NA; d_gene: NA; j_gene: TRBJ2-3; CDR3aa: CASSFEGGITTDTQYF; CDR3nt: TGTGCCAGCAGTTTTGAGGGTGGCATAACCACAGATACGCAGTATTTT
v_gene: TRBV15; abundance: NA; d_gene: NA; j_gene: TRBJ1-1; CDR3aa: CATSREGTGSTEAFF; CDR3nt: TGTGCCACCAGCAGAGAGGGGACGGGTAGCACTGAAGCTTTCTTT
v_gene: TRBV9; abundance: NA; d_gene: TRBD2; j_gene: TRBJ2-7; CDR3aa: CASSFTSGSYEQYF; CDR3nt: TGTGCCAGCAGCTTCACTAGCGGGAGCTACGAGCAGTACTTC
v_gene: TRBV27; abundance: NA; d_gene: NA; j_gene: TRBJ2-5; CDR3aa: CASRRLAGASQETQYF; CDR3nt: TGTGCCAGCAGGCGGCTGGCAGGAGCGTCCCAAGAGACCCAGTACTTC
v_gene: TRBV6-1; abundance: NA; d_gene: TRBD1; j_gene: TRBJ1-1; CDR3aa: CASRDRTGTYTEAFF; CDR3nt: TGTGCCAGCAGGGACAGGACAGGGACGTACACTGAAGCTTTCTTT
v_gene: TRBV5-1; abundance: NA; d_gene: TRBD2; j_gene: TRBJ2-3; CDR3aa: CASSLDPPTSGSLSDTQYF; CDR3nt: TGCGCCAGCAGCTTGGACCCCCCTACTAGCGGGAGCCTGTCAGATACGCAGTATTTT
v_gene: TRBV6-7; abundance: NA; d_gene: TRBD2; j_gene: TRBJ2-5; CDR3aa: CASRETLAGGLETQYF; CDR3nt: TGTGCCAGCAGGGAAACCCTAGCGGGAGGCCTGGAGACCCAGTACTTC
v_gene: TRBV7-9; abundance: NA; d_gene: NA; j_gene: TRBJ1-2; CDR3aa: CASSLSVRDGYTF; CDR3nt: TGTGCCAGCAGCTTATCGGTGAGGGATGGCTACACCTTC
v_gene: TRBV14; abundance: once; d_gene: TRBD2; j_gene: TRBJ2-3; CDR3aa: CASSQGWTSGREDTQYF; CDR3nt: TGTGCCAGCAGCCAAGGGTGGACTAGCGGGAGGGAAGATACGCAGTATTTT
v_gene: TRBV7-3; abundance: NA; d_gene: TRBD2; j_gene: TRBJ2-7; CDR3aa: CASSLSSTSRYEQYF; CDR3nt: TGTGCCAGCAGCTTATCTTCGACTAGCCGGTACGAGCAGTACTTC
v_gene: TRBV28; abundance: NA; d_gene: TRBD1; j_gene: TRBJ1-2; CDR3aa: CASSPPGTGFNGYTF; CDR3nt: TGTGCCAGCAGCCCACCCGGGACAGGGTTTAATGGCTACACCTTC
v_gene: TRBV6-1; abundance: NA; d_gene: TRBD2; j_gene: TRBJ2-7; CDR3aa: CASAGTRASYEQYF; CDR3nt: TGTGCCAGCGCCGGGACTAGGGCGTCCTACGAGCAGTACTTC